The clone carrying this T cell receptor beta chain has a handful of counts. Its matching antigen is unknown. Other DNA sequences from this sample encode an identical CDR3 as well. The sample is drawn from a study of OX40 agonist ivuxolimab in advanced cancers. Overall study context: Ivuxolimab doses were 0.01, 0.1, 0.3, 1.5, 3 or 10 mg/kg every 2 weeks. Checkpoint inhibitors had been given previously to roughly 40% of patients. The study, taken as a whole, reports: Certain nonresponders additionally had low normalized T-cell clonal expansion.

TCRdb's copy holds only in-frame clones and misses some; the assay was immunoSEQ multiplex PCR. In the table there are some 80,000 clones, roughly 91% of which are singletons. CDR3 size: 13 residues. The germline V gene encodes CDR1 MDHEN and CDR2 SYDVKM. The V gene lost 8 bases and the J gene lost 2 bases, with 12 bases spanning the gap. The source of this sequence is an adult with an advanced solid tumor such as melanoma, head and neck, liver or kidney cancer. The material sequenced was CD4+ or CD8+ T cells sorted from blood, taken in a trial of the OX40 agonist ivuxolimab. The rearrangement uses TRBV28 and TRBJ2-5; D possibly corresponds to TRBD1 (5 bases). The CDR3 loop reads CASDRSRQETQYF. Written as DNA, the CDR3 is TGTGCCAGCGACAGAAGTCGACAAGAGACCCAGTACTTC. Supplemented by reference TRBV28 and TRBJ2-5, the full variable domain reads DVKVTQSSRYLVKRTGEKVFLECVQDMDHENMFWYRQDPGLGLRLIYFSYDVKMKEKGDIPEGYSVSREKKERFSLILESASTNQTSMYLCASDRSRQETQYFGPGTRLLVL.